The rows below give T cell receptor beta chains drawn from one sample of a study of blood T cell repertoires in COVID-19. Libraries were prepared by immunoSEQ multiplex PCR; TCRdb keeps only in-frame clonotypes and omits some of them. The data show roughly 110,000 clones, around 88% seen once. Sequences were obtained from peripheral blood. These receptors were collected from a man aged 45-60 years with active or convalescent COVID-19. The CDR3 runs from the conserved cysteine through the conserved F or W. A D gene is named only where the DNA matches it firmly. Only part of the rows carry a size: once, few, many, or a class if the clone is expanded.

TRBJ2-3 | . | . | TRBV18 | CSDQGDFTDTQYF | TGCTCTGACCAGGGGGACTTCACAGATACGCAGTATTTT
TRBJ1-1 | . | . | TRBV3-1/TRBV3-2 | CASSQGGGGNTEAFF | TGTGCCAGCAGCCAAGGGGGCGGTGGGAACACTGAAGCTTTCTTT
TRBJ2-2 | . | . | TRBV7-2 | CASSPGQNTGELFF | TGTGCCAGCAGCCCGGGACAGAACACCGGGGAGCTGTTTTTT
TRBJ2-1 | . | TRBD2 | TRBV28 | CASSPSGAGVEQFF | TGTGCCAGCAGTCCCTCCGGAGCGGGAGTTGAGCAGTTCTTC
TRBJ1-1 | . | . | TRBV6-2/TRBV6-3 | CASSYLSILGSEAFF | TGTGCCAGCAGTTACTTAAGTATACTTGGGAGTGAAGCTTTCTTT
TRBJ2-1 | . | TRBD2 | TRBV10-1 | CASSPGTNPYNEQFF | TGCGCCAGCAGCCCCGGGACTAATCCCTACAATGAGCAGTTCTTC
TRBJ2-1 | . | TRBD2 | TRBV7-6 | CASSLALAGVGYNEQFF | TGTGCCAGCAGCTTAGCCCTAGCGGGAGTTGGGTACAATGAGCAGTTCTTC
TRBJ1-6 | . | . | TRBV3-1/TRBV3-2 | CASSQDGAYNSPLHF | TGTGCCAGCAGCCAAGACGGGGCCTATAATTCACCCCTCCACTTT
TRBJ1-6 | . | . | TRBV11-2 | CASSLGARGNSPLHF | TGTGCCAGCAGCCTTGGGGCCAGGGGTAATTCACCCCTCCACTTT
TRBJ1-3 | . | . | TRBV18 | CASSKDSSGNTIYF | TGTGCCAGCTCAAAAGACAGTTCTGGAAACACCATATATTTT
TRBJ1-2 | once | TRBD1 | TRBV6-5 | CASSYLTGKHYGYTF | TGTGCCAGCAGTTACCTGACAGGGAAACACTATGGCTACACCTTC
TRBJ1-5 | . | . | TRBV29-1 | CSAGGGNQPQHF | TGCAGCGCCGGTGGGGGGAATCAGCCCCAGCATTTT
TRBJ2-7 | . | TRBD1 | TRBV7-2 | CASSLAGQGFDEQYF | TGTGCCAGCAGCTTAGCGGGACAGGGGTTCGACGAGCAGTACTTC
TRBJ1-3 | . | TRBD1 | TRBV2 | CASKTGGSGNTIYF | TGTGCCAGCAAGACAGGGGGCTCTGGAAACACCATATATTTT
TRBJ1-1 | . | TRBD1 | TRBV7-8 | CASSVDRFDTEAFF | TGTGCCAGCAGCGTGGACAGGTTCGACACTGAAGCTTTCTTT
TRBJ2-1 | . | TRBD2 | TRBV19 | CASSRTSGDYSSYNEQFF | TGTGCCAGTAGCCGGACTAGCGGGGATTATAGCTCCTACAATGAGCAGTTCTTC
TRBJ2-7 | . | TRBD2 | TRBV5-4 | CASSLGGAGGPSYEQYF | TGTGCCAGCAGCTTAGGAGGGGCGGGAGGGCCCTCCTACGAGCAGTACTTC
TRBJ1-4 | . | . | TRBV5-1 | CASKRGSGEKLFF | TGCGCCAGCAAGCGGGGGTCGGGGGAAAAACTGTTTTTT
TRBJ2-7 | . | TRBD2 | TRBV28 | CASSPLSGRGYEQYF | TGTGCCAGCAGTCCACTTAGCGGGAGGGGATACGAGCAGTACTTC
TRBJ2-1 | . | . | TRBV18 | CASSPQGTTYNEQFF | TGTGCCAGCTCACCACAAGGGACAACCTACAATGAGCAGTTCTTC
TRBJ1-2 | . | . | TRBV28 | CASSGTHNYGYTF | TGTGCCAGTTCCGGGACACATAACTATGGCTACACCTTC
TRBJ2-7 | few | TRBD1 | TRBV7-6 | CASGTGAYEQYF | TGTGCCAGCGGGACAGGAGCCTACGAGCAGTACTTC
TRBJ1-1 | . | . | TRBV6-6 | CASSYLQGEAFF | TGTGCCAGCAGTTACCTTCAGGGGGAAGCTTTCTTT
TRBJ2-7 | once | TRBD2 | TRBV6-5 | CASGTSGAYEQYF | TGTGCCTCAGGAACTAGCGGTGCCTACGAGCAGTACTTC
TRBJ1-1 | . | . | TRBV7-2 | CASSSLGGGTEAFF | TGTGCCAGCAGCTCCCTTGGGGGCGGCACTGAAGCTTTCTTT
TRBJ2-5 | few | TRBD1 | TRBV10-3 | CAISSGQGEETQYF | TGTGCCATCAGCTCGGGACAGGGTGAAGAGACCCAGTACTTC
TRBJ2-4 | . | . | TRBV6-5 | CASSRPLGKNIQYF | TGTGCCAGCAGTCGCCCTCTAGGCAAAAACATTCAGTACTTC
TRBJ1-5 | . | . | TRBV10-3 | CAISELGRGGQPQHF | TGTGCCATCAGTGAGTTAGGCAGGGGAGGGCAGCCCCAGCATTTT
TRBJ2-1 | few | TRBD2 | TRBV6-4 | CASSEGLAGYNEQFF | TGTGCCAGCAGTGAGGGGCTAGCGGGCTACAATGAGCAGTTCTTC
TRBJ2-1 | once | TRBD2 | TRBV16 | CASSKTSGRTNEQFF | TGTGCCAGCAGTAAGACTAGCGGGAGGACCAATGAGCAGTTCTTC
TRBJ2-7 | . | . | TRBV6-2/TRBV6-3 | CASSSRPITGINYEQYF | TGTGCCAGCAGTTCCCGCCCCATTACAGGGATCAACTACGAGCAGTACTTC
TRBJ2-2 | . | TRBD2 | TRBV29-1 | CSVGGTSINGELFF | TGCAGCGTGGGGGGGACTAGCATAAACGGGGAGCTGTTTTTT
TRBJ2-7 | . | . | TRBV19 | CASSPTTDPDEQYF | TGTGCCAGTAGCCCAACCACAGATCCGGACGAGCAGTACTTC
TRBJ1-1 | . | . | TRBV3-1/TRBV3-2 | CASSPSGTKMNTEAFF | TGTGCCAGCAGCCCTTCCGGGACAAAGATGAACACTGAAGCTTTCTTT
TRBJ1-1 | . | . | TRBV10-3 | CAIARTEMNTEAFF | TGTGCCATCGCCCGGACAGAAATGAACACTGAAGCTTTCTTT
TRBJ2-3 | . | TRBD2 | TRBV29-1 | CSAERGSADTQYF | TGCAGCGCCGAGCGGGGGTCCGCAGATACGCAGTATTTT
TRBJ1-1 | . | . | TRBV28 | CASSQGFAEAFF | TGTGCCAGTTCTCAGGGGTTTGCTGAAGCTTTCTTT
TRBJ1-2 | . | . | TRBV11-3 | CASCQTAGRRYGYTF | TGTGCCAGCTGTCAAACGGCGGGGAGAAGGTATGGCTACACCTTC
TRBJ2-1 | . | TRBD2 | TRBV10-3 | CAIASGSNEQFF | TGTGCCATCGCTAGCGGCTCCAATGAGCAGTTCTTC
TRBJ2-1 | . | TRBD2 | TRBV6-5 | CASRPTSGMGNEQFF | TGTGCCAGCAGACCGACTAGCGGGATGGGTAATGAGCAGTTCTTC
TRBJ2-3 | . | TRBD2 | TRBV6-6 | CASTPGTSGNTDTQYF | TGTGCCAGCACCCCGGGGACTAGCGGGAACACAGATACGCAGTATTTT
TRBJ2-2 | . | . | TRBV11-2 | CASSLGGSFTGELFF | TGTGCCAGCAGCTTAGGAGGGAGTTTCACCGGGGAGCTGTTTTTT
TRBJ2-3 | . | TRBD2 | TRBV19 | CASSILSGSFTDTQYF | TGTGCCAGTAGTATTCTTAGCGGGAGTTTTACAGATACGCAGTATTTT
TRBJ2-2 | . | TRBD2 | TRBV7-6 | CASSLRGGSYTGELFF | TGTGCCAGCAGCTTAAGAGGCGGGAGTTACACCGGGGAGCTGTTTTTT
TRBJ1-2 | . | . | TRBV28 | CASSPIGGALQNGYTF | TGTGCCAGCAGCCCTATCGGGGGGGCGCTTCAGAATGGCTACACCTTC
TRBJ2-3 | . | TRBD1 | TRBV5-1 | CASKTGGRADTQYF | TGCGCCAGCAAGACAGGGGGCCGGGCAGATACGCAGTATTTT
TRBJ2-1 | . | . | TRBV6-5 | CASSLVRTNYNEQFF | TGTGCCAGCAGTCTTGTTAGGACTAACTACAATGAGCAGTTCTTC
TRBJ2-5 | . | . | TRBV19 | CASSIISGGETQYF | TGTGCCAGTAGTATTATCAGCGGCGGAGAGACCCAGTACTTC
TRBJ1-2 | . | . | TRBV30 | CAWSVKDSQFSYGYTF | TGTGCCTGGAGCGTTAAGGACAGTCAATTTTCCTATGGCTACACCTTC
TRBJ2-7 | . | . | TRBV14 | CASSHTTGIYEQYF | TGTGCCAGCAGCCATACGACTGGAATCTACGAGCAGTACTTC
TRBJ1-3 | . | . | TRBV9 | CASSPQGPTRFSGNTIYF | TGTGCCAGCAGCCCCCAGGGTCCCACGCGTTTCTCTGGAAACACCATATATTTT
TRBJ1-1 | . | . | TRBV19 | CASWRAGTAFF | TGTGCCAGCTGGAGGGCAGGGACAGCTTTCTTT
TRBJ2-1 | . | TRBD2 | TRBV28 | CASSPGLAGINEQFF | TGTGCCAGCAGCCCAGGACTAGCGGGAATTAATGAGCAGTTCTTC
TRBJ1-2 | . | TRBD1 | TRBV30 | CAWSGTGGAHYGYTF | TGTGCCTGGAGTGGGACAGGGGGCGCTCACTATGGCTACACCTTC
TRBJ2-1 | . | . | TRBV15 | CATSRGTVDNEQFF | TGTGCCACCAGCAGAGGGACAGTAGACAATGAGCAGTTCTTC
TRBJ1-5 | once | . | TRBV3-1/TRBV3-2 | CASSQRRDNQPQHF | TGTGCCAGCAGCCAACGTAGAGACAATCAGCCCCAGCATTTT
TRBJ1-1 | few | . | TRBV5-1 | CASSSSTGNTEAFF | TGCGCCAGCAGCTCTTCTACAGGGAACACTGAAGCTTTCTTT